The sequence of this TCR beta chain was determined in a study of early T cells in non-severe SARS-CoV-2 infection. Broader study findings: The VDJdb matching leaned toward anti-spike CD8 responses and overlooked private and CD4 specificities.

Comment on this clonotype: Antigen unknown.

The protocol attached unique molecular identifiers to individual cDNA molecules. TCRdb used MiXCR to reprocess the 5' RACE reads, holding one entry per CDR3 protein. Here the sample spans about 110,000 distinct CDR3 sequences, about 12% being singletons. Sequencing used whole blood, obtained at baseline. The sequence came from an adult who was a healthcare worker with PCR-confirmed SARS-CoV-2 infection or an uninfected control (not recorded which).

The CDR3 bases are TGTGCCAGCAGTGAACGCAGGGCCAATCAGCCCCAGCATTTT. It is translated as CASSERRANQPQHF. This chain connects TRBV6-1 to TRBJ1-5; D possibly corresponds to TRBD1 (5 bases). This CDR3 spans 14 amino acids. Germline CDR1 and CDR2: MNHNS and SASEGT. Trimming left V 2 bases short and J 3 bases short, with 8 bases between.